A selection of T cell receptor beta chains follows, all from one sample in a study of technical replicates of blood from a handful of donors. Using immunoSEQ multiplex PCR, the repertoire was profiled, and TCRdb retains in-frame clones only, with some absent. Seen here are tens of thousands of clones, around nine tenths observed once, and the top ten hold roughly 4.5%. Source material: PBMCs. These receptors were taken from a human donor in good health. Some clones in this sample may be carry-over from other donors' samples. Both conserved end residues are part of each CDR3. Only part of the rows carry a size: once, few, many, or a class if the clone is expanded.

V gene	clone size	J gene	CDR3 protein
TRBV7-8	.	TRBJ1-1	CASSLVYGNTEAFF
TRBV27	.	TRBJ2-3	CASSTGLAGEHTDTQYF
TRBV4-3	.	TRBJ2-1	CASTRDLARGEQFF
TRBV7-8	.	TRBJ2-7	CASSLMSEQYF
TRBV5-1	.	TRBJ2-3	CASSLMGGTSTDTQYF
TRBV29-1	.	TRBJ2-7	CSVEVLGGSYEQYF
TRBV29-1	few	TRBJ2-1	CSVDGGGLAGLDNEQFF
TRBV7-9	.	TRBJ2-3	CASSSPGADTQYF
TRBV27	.	TRBJ2-2	CASRGQGASLAGELFF
TRBV7-2	.	TRBJ1-3	CASSLSLSSGNTIYF
TRBV4-3	.	TRBJ2-3	CASSQVGWTGEGRGTQYF
TRBV5-1	large	TRBJ2-5	CASSADRVETQYF
TRBV6-5	.	TRBJ1-4	CASSATGFHEKLFF
TRBV5-4	.	TRBJ1-1	CASSSRQGALTEAFF
TRBV7-2	.	TRBJ2-3	CASSPIGSGGRDTQYF
TRBV11-2	.	TRBJ1-3	CASSFWRADTIYF
TRBV7-2	.	TRBJ2-7	CASSLFEGTGEYF
TRBV7-9	.	TRBJ2-2	CASSFRDRGAGELFF
TRBV7-8	.	TRBJ1-6	CASSSPQAGARGYSPLHF
TRBV5-8	.	TRBJ2-7	CASSLGTAAGEQYF
TRBV29-1	once	TRBJ2-7	CSVEILAQNSYEQYF
TRBV9	few	TRBJ2-7	CASSASGLGYEQYF
TRBV14	.	TRBJ1-1	CASSHPDRPVPEAFF
TRBV5-6	.	TRBJ1-4	CASSLGRAINEKLFF
TRBV5-1	.	TRBJ1-1	CASSLDRVDTEAFF
TRBV6-6	once	.	CASTRGTSSYEQYF
TRBV7-9	.	TRBJ2-4	CASSPVEARGIQYF
TRBV7-3	.	TRBJ2-1	CASSPRSSGSYNEQFF
TRBV5-1	.	TRBJ2-1	CASMTGQTYNEQFF
TRBV7-9	.	TRBJ1-1	CASSTRSGVGTEAFF
TRBV18	.	TRBJ1-2	CASSPTGVHYGYTF
TRBV5-1	.	TRBJ2-6	CASSAKQGGFLSGANVLTF
TRBV2	.	TRBJ1-1	CASSEQGNTEAFF
TRBV6-1	once	TRBJ2-7	CASSELSGGYEQYF
TRBV7-3	.	TRBJ1-5	CASSLLLGRVDPGPQHF
TRBV4-3	.	TRBJ2-2	CASSQDWRGGATGELFF
TRBV2	.	TRBJ2-3	CASSGPSGTDTQYF